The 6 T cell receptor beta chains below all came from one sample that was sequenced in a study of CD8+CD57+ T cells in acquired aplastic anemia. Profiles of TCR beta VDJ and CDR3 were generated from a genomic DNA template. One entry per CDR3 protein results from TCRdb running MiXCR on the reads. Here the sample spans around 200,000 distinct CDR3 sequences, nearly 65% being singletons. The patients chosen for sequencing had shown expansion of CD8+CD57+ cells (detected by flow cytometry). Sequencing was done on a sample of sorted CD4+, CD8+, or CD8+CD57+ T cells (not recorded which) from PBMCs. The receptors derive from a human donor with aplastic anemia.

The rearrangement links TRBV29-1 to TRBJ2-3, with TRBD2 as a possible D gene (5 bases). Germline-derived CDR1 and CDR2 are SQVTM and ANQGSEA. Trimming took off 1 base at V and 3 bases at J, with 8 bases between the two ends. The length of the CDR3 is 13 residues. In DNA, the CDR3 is TGCAGCGTTGAAGGAACGGGGACAGATACGCAGTATTTT. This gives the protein CSVEGTGTDTQYF.

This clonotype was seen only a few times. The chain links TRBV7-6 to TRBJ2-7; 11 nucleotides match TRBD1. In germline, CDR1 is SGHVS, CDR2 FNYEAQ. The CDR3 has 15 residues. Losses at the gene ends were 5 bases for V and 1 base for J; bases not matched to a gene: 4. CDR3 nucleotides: TGTGCCAGCAGCCTAGGGGACAGGGGGTCCTACGAGCAGTACTTC. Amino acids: CASSLGDRGSYEQYF.

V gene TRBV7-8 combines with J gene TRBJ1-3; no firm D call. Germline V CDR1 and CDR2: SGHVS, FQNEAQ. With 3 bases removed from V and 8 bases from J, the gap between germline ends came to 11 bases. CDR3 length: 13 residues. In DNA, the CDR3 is TGTGCCAGCAGCTTGGCGACGCGGGACACCATATATTTT. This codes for CASSLATRDTIYF.

In DNA form, the CDR3 reads TGTGCCAGCTCTGCTTGGGGGGCGAATGGCTACACCTTC. Protein product: CASSAWGANGYTF. The V gene is TRBV5-8, the J gene TRBJ1-2, with D perhaps matching TRBD1 (6 bases). The CDR3 totals 13 residues. Germline CDR1 is SGHTS and CDR2 is YDEGEE. The V gene lost 7 bases and the J gene lost 6 bases, with 16 bases spanning the gap.

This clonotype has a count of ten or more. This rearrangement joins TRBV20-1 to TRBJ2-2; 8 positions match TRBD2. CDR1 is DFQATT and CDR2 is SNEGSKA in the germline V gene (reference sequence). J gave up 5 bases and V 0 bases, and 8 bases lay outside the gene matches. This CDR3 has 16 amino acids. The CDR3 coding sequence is TGCAGTGCTAGAGACTCGGGGGGGCCGCGGACCGGGGAGCTGTTTTTT. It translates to CSARDSGGPRTGELFF.

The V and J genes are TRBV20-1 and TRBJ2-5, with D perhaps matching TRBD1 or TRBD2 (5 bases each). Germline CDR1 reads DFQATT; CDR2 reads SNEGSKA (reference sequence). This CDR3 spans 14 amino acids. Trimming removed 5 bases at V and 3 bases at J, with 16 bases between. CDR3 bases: TGCAGTGCTCAGGGCGGAGGAGCGGAAGAGACCCAGTACTTC. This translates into CSAQGGGAEETQYF.